One and the same sample provided the 17 T cell receptor beta chains below, sequenced in a study of cytotoxic CD8 clonotypes in ibrutinib-treated CLL. Profiling relied on immunoSEQ multiplex PCR, and the TCRdb table lists in-frame clones only, not all of them. Here the sample spans around 53,000 clones, 50% to 60% being singletons. The sequences come from PBMCs, collected at disease progression, from a patient treated with ibrutinib. The receptors originated from a human donor with chronic lymphocytic leukemia.

This clone has a handful of counts. The chain employs TRBV9 and TRBJ2-5, with D perhaps assigned TRBD1 or TRBD2 (6 bases each). Trimming shortened V by 1 base and J by 3 bases, and 10 bases separated the two germline ends. Germline lookup yields CDR1 SGDLS and CDR2 YYNGEE. The CDR3 totals 14 residues. CDR3 bases: TGTGCCAGCAGCGTATACGGGGGCAAAGAGACCCAGTACTTC. Its protein product is CASSVYGGKETQYF.

The chain is built from TRBV27 and TRBJ2-5; D unresolved. This CDR3 is built from 14 residues. Germline V gene lookup returns CDR1 MNHEY and CDR2 SMNVEV (reference sequence). V was cut by 6 bases and J by 2 bases, with 13 bases left in between. The CDR3 DNA reads as TGTGCCAGCAGGCCCTCGGTACTACAAGAGACCCAGTACTTC. It yields the protein CASRPSVLQETQYF.

This sequence joins TRBV9 and TRBJ2-1; D gene uncertain. This CDR3 has 12 residues. With 0 bases removed from V and 4 bases from J, the gap between germline ends came to 2 bases. Germline V gives CDR1 SGDLS, CDR2 YYNGEE. The CDR3 nucleotides are TGTGCCAGCAGCGTAGGGTACAATGAGCAGTTCTTC. Its translation is CASSVGYNEQFF.

This chain connects TRBV27 to TRBJ2-2; a weak D match, TRBD1 (6 bases). The CDR3 is made up of 14 amino acids. Trimming left V 2 bases short and J 6 bases short, with 10 bases between. Germline V lookup: CDR1 MNHEY, CDR2 SMNVEV (reference sequence). The CDR3 loop reads CASSLGGASGELFF. The DNA for the CDR3 is TGTGCCAGCAGTTTAGGGGGCGCCTCCGGGGAGCTGTTTTTT.

In this sample, this clone turned up a few times. The V and J genes are TRBV9 and TRBJ2-3; TRBD1 might be the D (6 bases). CDR3 length: 14 residues. Germline V gene sequence: CDR1 SGDLS, CDR2 YYNGEE. The V and J ends lost 0 bases and 3 bases respectively, with 8 bases between them. The CDR3 here is CASSVATGTDTQYF. The CDR3 DNA reads TGTGCCAGCAGCGTAGCCACAGGGACAGATACGCAGTATTTT.

Here the CDR3 reads CASSLRTSNGDEQFF. DNA of the CDR3: TGTGCCAGCAGTTTACGGACTAGCAACGGGGATGAGCAGTTCTTC. This chain uses TRBV28 with TRBJ2-1; 8 bases are shared with TRBD2. The V and J ends lost 2 bases and 8 bases, in that order; junction bases with no gene match: 8. The CDR3 consists of 15 residues. Per germline, CDR1 MDHEN and CDR2 SYDVKM.

The gene calls are TRBV25-1 and TRBJ2-2; weak D call: TRBD1 (6 bases). This CDR3 contains 14 residues. V was pared by 6 bases and J by 3 bases, with 11 bases between. Germline values: CDR1 MGHDK, CDR2 SYGVNS. The DNA for the CDR3 is TGTGCCAGCAGCTTACAGGGCGACACCGGGGAGCTGTTTTTT. Amino acid sequence: CASSLQGDTGELFF.

The V gene is TRBV7-3, the J gene TRBJ1-2; a weak D match, TRBD1 (6 bases). From germline, CDR1 is SGHTA and CDR2 FQGTGA. V was clipped by 5 bases and J by 4 bases, with 11 bases between them. The length of the CDR3 is 13 residues. The CDR3 loop reads CASSLGQSYGYTF. The DNA of the CDR3 is TGTGCCAGCAGCCTTGGACAGTCCTATGGCTACACCTTC.

This chain uses TRBV7-2 with TRBJ2-3, with D maybe TRBD1 (5 bases). CDR1 SGHTA and CDR2 FQGNSA come from the germline V gene. The CDR3 loop spans 15 amino acids. The V end lost 5 bases, the J end lost 5 bases, and 17 bases lay between the germline ends. The CDR3 here is CASSHDSLTRDTQYF. Here the CDR3 DNA reads TGTGCCAGCAGCCACGACAGCCTCACCCGAGATACGCAGTATTTT.

The gene calls are TRBV11-2 and TRBJ2-7; 7 nucleotides line up with TRBD1. This CDR3 comprises 14 residues. Germline trimming cut 3 bases from V and 2 bases from J; bases unmatched to any gene: 4. Germline CDR1 is SGHAT and CDR2 is FQNNGV. CDR3 in amino acids: CASSLYRGTYEQYF. In nucleotides, the CDR3 is TGTGCCAGCAGCTTGTACAGGGGCACCTACGAGCAGTACTTC.

The chain combines TRBV29-1 with TRBJ2-7; D is undetermined. This CDR3 is 12 amino acids long. Looked up from germline, CDR1 is SQVTM and CDR2 is ANQGSEA. V was cut by 4 bases and J by 1 base, with 8 bases left in between. The CDR3 nucleotides read TGCAGCGTTGTAGTCACTTCCTACGAGCAGTACTTC. It codes for CSVVVTSYEQYF.

This clone was counted once. V is TRBV7-8 and J is TRBJ2-2; D gene unclear. Germline assignment: CDR1 SGHVS and CDR2 FQNEAQ. CDR3 size: 13 residues. V was shortened by 7 bases and J by 3 bases, with 9 bases between the two germline ends. CDR3 residues: CASTFLDTGELFF. Written as DNA, the CDR3 is TGTGCCAGCACCTTCCTGGACACCGGGGAGCTGTTTTTT.

The chain uses TRBV7-2 and TRBJ1-2; 10 bases map to TRBD1. CDR3 size: 16 residues. V lost 3 bases to trimming and J lost 4 bases; unmatched junction nucleotides: 8. Germline lookup yields CDR1 SGHTA and CDR2 FQGNSA. The CDR3 region has the DNA TGTGCCAGCAGCTTTCCCGGGACAGGGGCGTCCTATGGCTACACCTTC. This encodes CASSFPGTGASYGYTF.

The CDR3 loop reads CASWDRGIEQYF. CDR3 in DNA: TGTGCCAGCTGGGACAGGGGTATCGAGCAGTACTTC. The chain carries TRBV21-1 and TRBJ2-7; the table's D gene call, TRBD1, was not cross checked with the DNA. TRBV21-1 is annotated as a pseudogene. The CDR3 runs 12 residues.

This chain uses TRBV6-5 with TRBJ2-5, with a tentative D call TRBD2 (6 bases). Germline CDR1 reads MNHEY; CDR2 reads SVGAGI. Trimming took off 0 bases at V and 9 bases at J, with 11 bases between the two ends. CDR3 length: 13 residues. CDR3 in amino acids: CASSYSIGGAQYF. CDR3 sequence (DNA): TGTGCCAGCAGTTACTCGATTGGCGGGGCCCAGTACTTC.

In its sample, this clone was seen a few times. The chain is built from TRBV6-6 and TRBJ1-6; D gene unclear. V was shortened by 5 bases and J by 5 bases, with 4 bases between the two germline ends. This CDR3 is 12 amino acids long. Germline CDR1 reads MNHNY; CDR2 reads SVGAGI (reference sequence). CDR3 loop: CASSNNNSPLHF. In nucleotides, the CDR3 is TGTGCCAGCAGTAACAATAATTCACCCCTCCACTTT.

The chain is built from TRBV7-8 and TRBJ2-1; D unresolved. The V and J ends lost 5 bases and 5 bases respectively, with 13 bases between them. CDR3 length equals 14 residues. Germline V gene lookup returns CDR1 SGHVS and CDR2 FQNEAQ. The CDR3 spells CASSLRVPDNEQFF. In DNA, the CDR3 is TGTGCCAGCAGCCTCCGCGTCCCAGACAATGAGCAGTTCTTC.